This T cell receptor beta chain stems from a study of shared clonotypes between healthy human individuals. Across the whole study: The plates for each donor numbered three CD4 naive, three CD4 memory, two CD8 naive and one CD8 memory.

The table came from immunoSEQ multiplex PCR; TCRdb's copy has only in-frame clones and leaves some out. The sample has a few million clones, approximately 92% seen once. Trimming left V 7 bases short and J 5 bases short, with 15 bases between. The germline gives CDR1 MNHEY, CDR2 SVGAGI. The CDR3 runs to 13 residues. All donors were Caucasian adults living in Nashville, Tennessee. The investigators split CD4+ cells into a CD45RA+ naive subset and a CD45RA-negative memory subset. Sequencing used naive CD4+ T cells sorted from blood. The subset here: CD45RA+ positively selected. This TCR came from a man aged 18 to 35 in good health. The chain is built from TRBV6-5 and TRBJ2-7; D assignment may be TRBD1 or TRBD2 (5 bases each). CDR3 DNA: TGTGCCAGCAACCCAGCCCAGGGACACGAGCAGTACTTC. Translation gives CASNPAQGHEQYF.